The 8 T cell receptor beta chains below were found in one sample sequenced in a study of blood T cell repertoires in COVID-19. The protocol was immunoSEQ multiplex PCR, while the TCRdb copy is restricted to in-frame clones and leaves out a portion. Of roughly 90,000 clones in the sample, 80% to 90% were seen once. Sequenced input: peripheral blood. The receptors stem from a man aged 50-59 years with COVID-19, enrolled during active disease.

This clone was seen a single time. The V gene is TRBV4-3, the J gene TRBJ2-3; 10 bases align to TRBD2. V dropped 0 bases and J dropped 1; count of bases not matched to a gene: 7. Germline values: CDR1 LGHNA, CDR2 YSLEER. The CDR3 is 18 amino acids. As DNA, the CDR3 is TGCGCCAGCAGCCAAGATGCCGTAACTAGCGGGGGCACAGATACGCAGTATTTT. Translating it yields CASSQDAVTSGGTDTQYF.

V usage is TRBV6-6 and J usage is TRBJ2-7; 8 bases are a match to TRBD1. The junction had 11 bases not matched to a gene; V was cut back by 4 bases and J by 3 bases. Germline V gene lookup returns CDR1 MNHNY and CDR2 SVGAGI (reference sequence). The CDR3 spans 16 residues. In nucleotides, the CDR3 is TGTGCCAGCAGTTCCCTTGACAGGGGTAATCTCTACGAGCAGTACTTC. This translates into CASSSLDRGNLYEQYF.

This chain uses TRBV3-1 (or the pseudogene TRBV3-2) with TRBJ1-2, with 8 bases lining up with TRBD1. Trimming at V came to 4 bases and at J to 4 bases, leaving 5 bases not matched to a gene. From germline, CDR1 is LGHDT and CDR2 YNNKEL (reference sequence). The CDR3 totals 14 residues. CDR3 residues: CASSLGTGGYGYTF. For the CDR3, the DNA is TGTGCCAGCAGCCTCGGGACAGGTGGCTATGGCTACACCTTC.

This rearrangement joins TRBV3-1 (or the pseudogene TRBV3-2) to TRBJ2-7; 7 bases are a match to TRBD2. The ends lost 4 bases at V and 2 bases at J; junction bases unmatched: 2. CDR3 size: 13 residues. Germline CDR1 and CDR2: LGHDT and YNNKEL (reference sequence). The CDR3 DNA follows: TGTGCCAGCAGCCCCGGGACTACCTACGAGCAGTACTTC. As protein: CASSPGTTYEQYF.

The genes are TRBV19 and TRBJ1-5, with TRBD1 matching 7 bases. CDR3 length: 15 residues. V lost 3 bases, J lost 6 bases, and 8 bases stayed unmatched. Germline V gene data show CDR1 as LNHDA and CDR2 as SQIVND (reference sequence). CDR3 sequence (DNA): TGTGCCAGTAGTATTGGCAGGGGGGTTTTTCAGCCCCAGCATTTT. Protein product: CASSIGRGVFQPQHF.

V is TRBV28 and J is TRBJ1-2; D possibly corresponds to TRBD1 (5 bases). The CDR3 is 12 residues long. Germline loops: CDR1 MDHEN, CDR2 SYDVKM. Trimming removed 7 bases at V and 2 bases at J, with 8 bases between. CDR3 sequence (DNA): TGTGCCAGCAACGCAGGGAACTATGGCTACACCTTC. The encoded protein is CASNAGNYGYTF.

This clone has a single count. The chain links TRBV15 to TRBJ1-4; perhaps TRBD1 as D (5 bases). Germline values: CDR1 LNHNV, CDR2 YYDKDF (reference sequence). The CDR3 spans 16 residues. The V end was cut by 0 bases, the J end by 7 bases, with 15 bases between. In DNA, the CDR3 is TGTGCCACCAGCAGAGATTTGGTACAGGAACTTGAAAAACTGTTTTTT. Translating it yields CATSRDLVQELEKLFF.

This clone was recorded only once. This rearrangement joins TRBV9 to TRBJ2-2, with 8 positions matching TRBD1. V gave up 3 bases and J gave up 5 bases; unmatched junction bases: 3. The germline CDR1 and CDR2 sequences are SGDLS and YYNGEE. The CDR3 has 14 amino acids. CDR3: CASSGTGSTGELFF. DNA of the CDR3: TGTGCCAGCAGCGGGACAGGGAGTACCGGGGAGCTGTTTTTT.